This TCR beta chain was identified during a study of siplizumab effects on memory and regulatory T cells (dated by TCRdb to the late 2010s). Study-wide context: The study examined how the anti-CD2 antibody siplizumab affects alloreactive T-cell subsets in allogeneic mixed lymphocyte reactions built from human PBMCs. General findings and caveats noted by the study authors: Because sequences at frequencies below about 10^-5 were poorly captured, only a minor fraction of alloreactive clones could be mapped back to unstimulated subsets. Whether proliferating Tregs from siplizumab cultures actually had suppressive function was not functionally confirmed. Among mappable alloreactive CD4+ clones, an average Treg-derived fraction of about 70% was observed with siplizumab, compared with 25% to 30% in control reactions. Siplizumab significantly lowered the cumulative frequency of alloreactive sequences that could be traced to unstimulated CD4+ memory T cells. Roughly 75-95% of proliferating CD4+ or CD8+ clones could not be assigned a naive or memory phenotype. Unstimulated naive T cells appeared more diverse than memory T cells, and naive cells seemed to contribute substantially to the alloresponse.

Library preparation used the immunoSEQ multiplex PCR assay. About 9.9 x 10^4 TCR templates per sample were assayed by the deep sequencing platform. Genomic DNA extracted from sorted T cells was used for TCRbeta CDR3 sequencing. Concerning the study's data processing: The R programming language was used for clonal analysis of the TCRbeta CDR3 data. Comparing unstimulated samples against CFSE-low samples taken after the reaction was how alloreactive CD4+ and CD8+ clones were defined. Alloreactive CD4+ clones were assigned to regulatory or non-regulatory origin by matching sequences to sorted unstimulated Treg and non-Treg repertoires. The immuneACCESS repertoire file appears here via TCRdb, limited to in-frame rearrangements. These files lack a portion of the clones; in checked studies, under half of the deficit traces to unresolved V genes, and the cause of the others is not known. Clonal size and the V and J genes are those of that table, whereas D and trimming came from the DNA. The sample records about 50,000 clones, about 90% of which are singletons. The leading ten clones occupy 0.3% to 0.35% of the sample.

The germline V gene (reference sequence) sets CDR1 to MNHEY and CDR2 to SMNVEV. Deletion took 7 bases off V and 6 bases off J, with a span of 24 bases between the germline ends. Including the terminal cysteine and phenylalanine, the CDR3 comprises 17 residues. CDR3 DNA only is kept here, 51 bases in frame from base 1. As regards this clone: Its antigen target is currently unknown. No per-base quality is available; no much larger clone lies one base away.

In addition, sequencing in three donor pairs included unstimulated CD8+ effector memory subsets alongside CD4+ naive, CD8+ naive, CD8+ TEMRA and CD4+ memory subsets. Sorted unstimulated T cells and proliferating T cells recovered from mixed lymphocyte reactions underwent TCRbeta CDR3 sequencing. Fresh whole blood from approximately ten HLA-typed healthy donors was used to isolate PBMCs. Source material: naive CD8+ T cells sorted from blood. Sample cell subset or site, as interpreted from the label and publication: unstimulated naive T cells. The rearrangement joined TRBV27 to TRBJ2-2; the D segment might be TRBD1 or TRBD2, since each matches 5 bases. The sequence derives from a human donor in good health. The DNA sequence is as follows: TGTGCCAGCACCCCCCTGGGGCGTAGAGGGCTACCCGGGGAGCTGTTTTTT. Its product reads: CASTPLGRRGLPGELFF.